A selection of T cell receptor beta chains follows, all from one sample in a study of blood T cells in healthy people across ages. TCRdb re-derived calls from the 5' RACE reads in MiXCR, one entry per CDR3 protein. The sample yields 780,000 or so distinct CDR3 sequences, approximately 53% seen once. The sample consisted of blood. These receptors all come from a man in his forties in good health. CDR3s include the opening cysteine and the closing phenylalanine or tryptophan. D genes are given only for firm matches. Expanded clones get a size class; other rows say once, few or many, or leave the size out.

16	.	TRBV7-2	TRBJ1-2	.	TGTGCCAGCAGCTCCCCCCGGCAGGGGCTGGCTATTGGCTACACCTTC	CASSSPRQGLAIGYTF
21	.	TRBV4-2	TRBJ1-2	.	TGTGCCAGCGGCCCAGCACGACAGCAACCCCGATTTCAAGCATGGCATCGGAGCTACACCTTC	CASGPARQQPRFQAWHRSYTF
11	.	TRBV9	TRBJ2-1	.	TGTGCCAGCGCCGGGATAGGGGAGCAGTTCTTC	CASAGIGEQFF
15	.	TRBV7-2	TRBJ1-5	.	TGTGCCAGCAGCCGCTCCAGGAGGGGAGATCAGCCCCAGCATTTT	CASSRSRRGDQPQHF
12	.	TRBV20-1	TRBJ1-2	few	TGCAGTGCCCCGGCGCAAAACTATGGCTACACCTTC	CSAPAQNYGYTF
14	.	TRBV10-3	TRBJ2-4	few	TGTGCCATCACTCGAAACGTTGCCAAAAACATTCAGTACTTC	CAITRNVAKNIQYF
17	.	TRBV11-2	TRBJ2-3	.	TGTGCCAGCAGCTTAGTTGTTGTGGCGGGGAGCACAGATACGCAGTATTTT	CASSLVVVAGSTDTQYF
13	TRBD1	TRBV7-2	TRBJ2-4	.	TGTGCCAGCAGCTTAAAGACAGGGGTTGAGCAGTACTTC	CASSLKTGVEQYF
15	TRBD1	TRBV5-1	TRBJ2-5	.	TGCGCCAGCAGCTTGGGACAGGGGGCTGAAGAGACCCAGTACTTC	CASSLGQGAEETQYF
14	.	TRBV12-3/TRBV12-4	TRBJ2-4	many	TGTGCCAGCAGTTTTGGGCGGTACAAAAACATTCAGTACTTC	CASSFGRYKNIQYF
13	.	TRBV20-1	TRBJ1-1	once	TGCAGTGCTCTGGGGCAGACGAACACTGAAGCTTTCTTT	CSALGQTNTEAFF
15	.	TRBV7-2	TRBJ2-3	few	TGTGCCAGCAGCTCCGGACTGCTGGGCACAGATACGCAGTATTTT	CASSSGLLGTDTQYF
14	TRBD1	TRBV2	TRBJ1-2	.	TGTGCCAGCAAGGGGGCAGGATTTTCCTATGGCTACACCTTC	CASKGAGFSYGYTF
12	.	TRBV13	TRBJ1-1	.	TGTGCCAGCAAAGGTGCGAACACTGAAGCTTTCTTT	CASKGANTEAFF
14	.	TRBV20-1	TRBJ2-1	.	TGCAGTGCTAGTCCACCCGGGAGATACAATGAGCAGTTCTTC	CSASPPGRYNEQFF
14	TRBD2	TRBV27	TRBJ2-7	once	TGTGCCAGCAGTTCCGGGACTAGAGCGTACGAGCAGTACTTC	CASSSGTRAYEQYF
16	TRBD1	TRBV24-1	TRBJ2-5	.	TGTGCCACCAGTGATTTTGGCAGGGGGCTTCAAGAGACCCAGTACTTC	CATSDFGRGLQETQYF
16	.	TRBV10-3	TRBJ2-5	few	TGTGCCATCAGTGAACGGGGGAAACTGGGGCAAGAGACCCAGTACTTC	CAISERGKLGQETQYF
13	.	TRBV10-3	TRBJ2-7	.	TGTGCCATCTCGGGCCCGGGGGCCTACGAGCAGTACTTC	CAISGPGAYEQYF
11	.	TRBV27	TRBJ1-6	.	TGTGCCAGCGGTAATAATTCACCCCTCCACTTT	CASGNNSPLHF
14	TRBD1	TRBV29-1	TRBJ1-2	.	TGCAGCGTTCAGGGGGCAGAGAGCAGCTATGGCTACACCTTC	CSVQGAESSYGYTF
14	.	TRBV13	TRBJ2-5	.	TGTGCCAGCAGCGGCACAGAAACTCAAGAGACCCAGTACTTC	CASSGTETQETQYF
17	TRBD2	TRBV5-1	TRBJ2-7	.	TGCGCCAGCAGCTTTCAGGGACTAGCGGGAGGAGGAGGCGAGCAGTACTTC	CASSFQGLAGGGGEQYF
15	TRBD2	TRBV7-3	TRBJ2-5	.	TGTGCCAGCAGCTTAGTGCGAGCGGGGGGGGATGAGCAGTACTTC	CASSLVRAGGDEQYF
13	TRBD1	TRBV6-5	TRBJ2-7	few	TGTGCCAGCAGTTACTACAGGGGGTACGAGCAGTACTTC	CASSYYRGYEQYF
18	TRBD1	TRBV12-3/TRBV12-4	TRBJ2-5	.	TGTGCCAGCAGTTTTATTCTCGGGACAGGGGGCTCCCAAGAGACCCAGTACTTC	CASSFILGTGGSQETQYF
15	.	TRBV4-2	TRBJ2-3	.	TGTGCCAGCAGCCAAGATACTGACCGCGTGTATACGCGGTATTTT	CASSQDTDRVYTRYF
15	.	TRBV11-1	TRBJ2-3	.	TGTGCCAGCACCTACTTTCCTGGCTCCGTCCATACGCAGTATTTT	CASTYFPGSVHTQYF
15	.	TRBV7-9	TRBJ1-4	.	TGTGCCAGCAGCTCGCCAGGGTCAACTAATGAAAAACTGTTTTTT	CASSSPGSTNEKLFF
19	.	TRBV7-9	TRBJ2-7	.	TGTGCCAGCAGCTTCCCCACGATCAGGGAACGAGGACCCTACAATGAGCAGTACTTC	CASSFPTIRERGPYNEQYF
13	TRBD2	TRBV29-1	TRBJ2-7	few	TGCAGCGTGGGACTAGCTCATTCCTACGAGCAGTACTTC	CSVGLAHSYEQYF
19	TRBD2	TRBV7-3	TRBJ2-3	.	TGTGCCAGCAGCTTATACCCCTCGGAACTAGCGGGAGGCACAGATACGCAGTATTTT	CASSLYPSELAGGTDTQYF
16	TRBD1	TRBV4-2	TRBJ2-1	.	TGTGCCAGCAGCCAAGGTCAGACAGGGAGTCCCTACGAGCAGTTCTTC	CASSQGQTGSPYEQFF
17	.	TRBV3-1	TRBJ1-6	.	TGTGCCAGCAGCCAAGAGGTCTGGAGCTCCTATAATTCACCCCTCCACTTT	CASSQEVWSSYNSPLHF
15	TRBD2	TRBV20-1	TRBJ2-1	few	TGCAGTGCTGCGTCCTTAGCGGGAATGGGGAATGAGCAGTTCTTC	CSAASLAGMGNEQFF
15	TRBD2	TRBV11-2	TRBJ2-7	few	TGTGCCAGCAGCTTAAGTACTAGCGGGTTGTACGAGCAGTACTTC	CASSLSTSGLYEQYF
14	.	TRBV7-6	TRBJ2-5	few	TGTGCCAGCAGCCCTTTGGAGGGGCGCGAGACCCAGTACTTC	CASSPLEGRETQYF
12	.	TRBV29-1	TRBJ2-5	.	TGCAGCGTTGGACCGGTGGGGGAGACCCAGTACTTC	CSVGPVGETQYF
14	TRBD2	TRBV7-2	TRBJ2-7	few	TGTGCCAGCAGCTTTGGTGCGGGAGTCTACGAGCAGTACTTC	CASSFGAGVYEQYF
12	.	TRBV29-1	TRBJ1-5	.	TGCAGCGTAGAGGCATACAATCAGCCCCAGCATTTT	CSVEAYNQPQHF
18	TRBD2	TRBV20-1	TRBJ2-7	.	TGCAGTGCTAGGCGCCCCGTTATAGCGGGAGGGGTTACCTACGAGCAGTACTTC	CSARRPVIAGGVTYEQYF
17	.	TRBV7-2	TRBJ2-4	few	TGTGCCAGCAGCCTTCGGGGCCAACTTCTAGCCAAAAACATTCAGTACTTC	CASSLRGQLLAKNIQYF
16	.	TRBV7-2	TRBJ2-3	.	TGTGCCAGCAGCTTAGCGGGGGCCTTAGCCACAGATACGCAGTATTTT	CASSLAGALATDTQYF
14	.	TRBV5-1	TRBJ2-3	.	TGCGCCAGCAGCTTGGAGGGACCCAGAGATACGCAGTATTTT	CASSLEGPRDTQYF
18	.	TRBV21-1	TRBJ2-6	once	TGTGCCAGCAGCACGCTGGGAGGGTTCTCCTCTGGGGCCAACGTCCTGACTTTC	CASSTLGGFSSGANVLTF
17	.	TRBV9	TRBJ1-2	.	TGTGCCAGCAGCGTAGGGTCCTTATCGGGAGCCCTCGGGGGCTACACCTTC	CASSVGSLSGALGGYTF
14	TRBD1	TRBV10-3	TRBJ1-1	.	TGTGCCATCAGATTCCAGGGGGCGAACACTGAAGCTTTCTTT	CAIRFQGANTEAFF
16	TRBD2	TRBV7-9	TRBJ2-7	.	TGTGCCAGCAGCTTGGATAGCGGGAGAACATTTTACGAGCAGTACTTC	CASSLDSGRTFYEQYF
15	.	TRBV12-3/TRBV12-4	TRBJ1-5	once	TGTGCCAGCAGTCTAGGGGACGGATTCGGTCAGCCCCAGCATTTT	CASSLGDGFGQPQHF
18	TRBD1	TRBV14	TRBJ2-6	once	TGTGCCAGCAGCCAAGATTTTGGGACAGGGGTTGGGGCCAACGTCCTGACTTTC	CASSQDFGTGVGANVLTF
16	.	TRBV7-9	TRBJ2-3	.	TGTGCCAGCAGCTCACCAAAGAGCGCGAGCACAGATACGCAGTATTTT	CASSSPKSASTDTQYF
16	.	TRBV18	TRBJ2-3	few	TGTGCCAGCTCACCACGGGACCAAACTAGCACAGATACGCAGTATTTT	CASSPRDQTSTDTQYF
15	TRBD2	TRBV15	TRBJ2-5	.	TGTGCCACGACTAGCGGGAGGGCCGAATTGGAGACCCAGTACTTC	CATTSGRAELETQYF